The T cell receptor beta chain under discussion was sequenced for a study of blood T cells in healthy people across ages. Notes on this clonotype: Its antigen is unidentified.

A second about 7 to 12 cycle PCR used barcoded and J-beta primers. Each CDR3 protein is one row after TCRdb ran MiXCR on the 5' RACE reads. The sample consists of about 2 million distinct CDR3 sequences, approximately 50% of them appearing once. The CDR3 has 12 residues. Germline V gives CDR1 MNHEY, CDR2 SVGAGI. V gave up 6 bases and J gave up 7 bases; unmatched junction bases: 4. Whole-study findings and limits: Donor CMV infection status was unknown, possibly confounding age-related changes in expanded clonotypes.

The chain links TRBV6-5 to TRBJ1-2; TRBD1 matches 8 bases. Sequencing input: blood. This TCR derives from a woman aged 35 to 49 in good health. CDR3 sequence reads: CASRKDRAGYTF. CDR3 DNA sequence: TGTGCCAGCAGGAAGGACAGGGCTGGCTACACCTTC.